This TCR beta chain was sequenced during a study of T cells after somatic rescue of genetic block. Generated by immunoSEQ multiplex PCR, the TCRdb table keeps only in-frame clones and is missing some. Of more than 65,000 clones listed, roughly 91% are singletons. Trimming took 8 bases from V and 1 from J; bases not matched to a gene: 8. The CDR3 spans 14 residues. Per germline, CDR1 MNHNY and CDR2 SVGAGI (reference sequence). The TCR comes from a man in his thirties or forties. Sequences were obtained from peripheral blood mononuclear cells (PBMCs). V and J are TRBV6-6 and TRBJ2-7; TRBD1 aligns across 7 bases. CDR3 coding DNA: TGTGCCAGCTCTCGCGACAGGGTTTCCTACGAGCAGTACTTC. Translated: CASSRDRVSYEQYF.